The 2 T cell receptor beta chains reported below all come from one sample, sequenced in a study of graft-versus-host responses after intestinal transplantation (dated by TCRdb to the early 2020s). Receptor amplification or capture employed the immunoSEQ multiplex PCR assay. As stored in TCRdb, this immuneACCESS dataset retains in-frame rearrangements with V and J assigned. A fraction of the clones does not appear; measured against another copy, unresolved V genes explain less than half of the discrepancy, and the remainder lacks a known reason. Here the sample has 23,000 or so clones; around 94% occur a single time. The top ten clones comprise less than 1% of the sample. The specimen was PBMCs, collected just over 29 days after intestinal transplant. The receptors here all came from a human patient who received an intestinal transplant, so some T cells may come from the graft donor.

V and J are TRBV28 and TRBJ1-2; 8 nucleotides match TRBD1. The CDR3 covers 15 residues. V was clipped by 5 bases and J by 4 bases; unmatched bases: 9. Germline CDR1 reads MDHEN; CDR2 reads SYDVKM. CDR3 sequence: CASSPGQDRIYGYTF. As DNA, the CDR3 is TGTGCCAGCAGTCCGGGACAGGACCGAATCTATGGCTACACCTTC.

The chain joins TRBV7-6 to TRBJ1-3; possibly TRBD1 for D (6 bases). V lost 3 bases and J lost 0, with 18 bases in between. CDR1 SGHVS and CDR2 FNYEAQ come from the germline V gene. The CDR3 sequence is 18 residues long. Written as DNA, the CDR3 is TGTGCCAGCAGCTTGGAGTCACAGGGTCCATTCTCTGGAAACACCATATATTTT. Translated: CASSLESQGPFSGNTIYF.